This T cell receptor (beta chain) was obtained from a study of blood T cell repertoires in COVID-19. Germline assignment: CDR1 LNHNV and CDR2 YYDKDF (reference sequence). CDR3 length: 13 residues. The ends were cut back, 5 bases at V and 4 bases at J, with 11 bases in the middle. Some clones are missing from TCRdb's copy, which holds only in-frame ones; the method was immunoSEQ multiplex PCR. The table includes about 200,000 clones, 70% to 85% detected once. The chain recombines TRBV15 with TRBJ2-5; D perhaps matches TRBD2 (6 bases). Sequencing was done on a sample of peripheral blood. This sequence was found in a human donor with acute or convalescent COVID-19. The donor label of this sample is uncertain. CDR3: CATSRDSRETQYF. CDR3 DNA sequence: TGTGCCACCAGCCGGGACTCCCGAGAGACCCAGTACTTC.